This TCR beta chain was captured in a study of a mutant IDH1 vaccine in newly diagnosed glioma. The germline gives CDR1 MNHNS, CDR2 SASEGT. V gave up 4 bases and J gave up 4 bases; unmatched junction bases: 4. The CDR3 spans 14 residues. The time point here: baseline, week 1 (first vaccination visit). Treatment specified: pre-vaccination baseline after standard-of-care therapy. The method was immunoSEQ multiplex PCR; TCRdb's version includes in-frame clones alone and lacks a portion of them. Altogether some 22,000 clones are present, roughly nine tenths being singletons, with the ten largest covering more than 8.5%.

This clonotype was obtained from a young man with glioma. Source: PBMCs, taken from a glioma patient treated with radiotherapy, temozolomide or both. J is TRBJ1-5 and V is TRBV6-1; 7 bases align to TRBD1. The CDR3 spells CASSGQGGNQPQHF. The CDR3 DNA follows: TGTGCCAGCAGTGGCCAGGGGGGGAATCAGCCCCAGCATTTT.